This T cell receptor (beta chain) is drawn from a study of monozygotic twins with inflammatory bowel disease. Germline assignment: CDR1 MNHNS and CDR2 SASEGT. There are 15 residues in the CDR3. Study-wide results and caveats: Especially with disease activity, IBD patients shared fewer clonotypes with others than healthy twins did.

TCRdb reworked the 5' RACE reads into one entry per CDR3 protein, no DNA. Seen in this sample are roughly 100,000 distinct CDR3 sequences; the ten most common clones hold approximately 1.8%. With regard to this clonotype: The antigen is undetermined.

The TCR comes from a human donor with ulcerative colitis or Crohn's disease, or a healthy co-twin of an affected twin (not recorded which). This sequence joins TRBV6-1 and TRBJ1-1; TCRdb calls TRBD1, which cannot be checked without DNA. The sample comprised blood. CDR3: CASRPIGQGATEAFF.